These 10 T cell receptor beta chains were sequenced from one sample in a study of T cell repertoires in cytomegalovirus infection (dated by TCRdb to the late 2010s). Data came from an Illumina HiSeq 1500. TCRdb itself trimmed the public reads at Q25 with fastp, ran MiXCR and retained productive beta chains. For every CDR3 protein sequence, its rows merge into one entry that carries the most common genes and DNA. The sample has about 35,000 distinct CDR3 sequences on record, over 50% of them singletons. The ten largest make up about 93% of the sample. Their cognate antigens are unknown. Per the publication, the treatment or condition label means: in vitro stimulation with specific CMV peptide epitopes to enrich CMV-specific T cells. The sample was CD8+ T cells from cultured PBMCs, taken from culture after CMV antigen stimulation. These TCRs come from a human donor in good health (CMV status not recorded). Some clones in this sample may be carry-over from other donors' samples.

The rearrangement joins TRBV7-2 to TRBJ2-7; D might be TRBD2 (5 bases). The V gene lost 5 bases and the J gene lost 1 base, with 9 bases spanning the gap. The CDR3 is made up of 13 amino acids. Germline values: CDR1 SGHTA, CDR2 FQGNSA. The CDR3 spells CASSPPGSYEQYF. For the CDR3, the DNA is TGTGCCAGCAGCCCTCCGGGGTCCTACGAGCAGTACTTC.

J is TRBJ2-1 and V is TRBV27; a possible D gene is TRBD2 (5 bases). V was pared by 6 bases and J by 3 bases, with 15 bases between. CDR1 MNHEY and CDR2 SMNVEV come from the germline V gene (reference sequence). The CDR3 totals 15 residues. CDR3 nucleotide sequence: TGTGCCAGCAGCAAAGCCCAGCGGATCTACAATGAGCAGTTCTTC. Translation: CASSKAQRIYNEQFF.

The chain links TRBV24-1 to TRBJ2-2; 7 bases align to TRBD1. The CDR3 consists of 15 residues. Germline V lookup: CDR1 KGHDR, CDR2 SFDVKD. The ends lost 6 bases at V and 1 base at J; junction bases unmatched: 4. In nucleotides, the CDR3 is TGTGCCACCAGTCCCGGGACAGTGAACACCGGGGAGCTGTTTTTT. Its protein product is CATSPGTVNTGELFF.

CDR3 bases: TGTGCCAGCAGCTTGGTCCCAGGGGGCTCAGCTCTTGAAGCTTTCTTT. It codes for CASSLVPGGSALEAFF. The chain joins TRBV7-8 to TRBJ1-1; 8 nucleotides align to TRBD1. Looked up from germline, CDR1 is SGHVS and CDR2 is FQNEAQ. The V and J ends lost 3 bases and 7 bases, in that order; junction bases with no gene match: 13. CDR3 length equals 16 residues.

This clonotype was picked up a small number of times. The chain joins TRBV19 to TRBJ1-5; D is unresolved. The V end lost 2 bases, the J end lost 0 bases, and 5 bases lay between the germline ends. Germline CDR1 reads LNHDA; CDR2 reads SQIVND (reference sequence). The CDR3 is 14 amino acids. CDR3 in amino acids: CASSIRNSNQPQHF. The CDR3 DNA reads TGTGCCAGTAGTATAAGGAATAGCAATCAGCCCCAGCATTTT.

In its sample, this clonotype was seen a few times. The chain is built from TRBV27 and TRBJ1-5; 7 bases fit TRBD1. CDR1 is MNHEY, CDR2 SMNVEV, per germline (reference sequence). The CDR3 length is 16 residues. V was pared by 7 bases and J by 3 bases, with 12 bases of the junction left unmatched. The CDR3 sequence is CASKSSTGRHNQPQHF. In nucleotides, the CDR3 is TGTGCCAGCAAATCGTCGACAGGGCGCCACAATCAGCCCCAGCATTTT.

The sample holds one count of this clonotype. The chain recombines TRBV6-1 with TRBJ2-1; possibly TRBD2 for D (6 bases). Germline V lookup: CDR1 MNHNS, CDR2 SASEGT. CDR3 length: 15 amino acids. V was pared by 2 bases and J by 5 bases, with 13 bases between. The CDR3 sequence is CASSELPGSHNEQFF. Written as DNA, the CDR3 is TGTGCCAGCAGTGAACTTCCCGGGAGCCACAATGAGCAGTTCTTC.

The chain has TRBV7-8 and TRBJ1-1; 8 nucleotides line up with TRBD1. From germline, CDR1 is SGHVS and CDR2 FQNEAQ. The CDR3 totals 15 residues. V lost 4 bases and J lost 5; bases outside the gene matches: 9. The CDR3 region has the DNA TGTGCCAGCAGCTCCAGGACAGGGACTAGAACTGAAGCTTTCTTT. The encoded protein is CASSSRTGTRTEAFF. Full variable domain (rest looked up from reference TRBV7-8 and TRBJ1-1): GAGVSQSPRYKVAKRGQDVALRCDPISGHVSLFWYQQALGQGPEFLTYFQNEAQLDKSGLPSDRFFAERPEGSVSTLKIQRTQQEDSAVYLCASSSRTGTRTEAFFGQGTRLTVV.

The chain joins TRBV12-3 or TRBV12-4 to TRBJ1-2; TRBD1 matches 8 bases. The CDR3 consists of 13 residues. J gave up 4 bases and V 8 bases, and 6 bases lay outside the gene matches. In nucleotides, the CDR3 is TGTGCCAGCGGCCCAGGGGGCCTCTATGGCTACACCTTC. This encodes CASGPGGLYGYTF.

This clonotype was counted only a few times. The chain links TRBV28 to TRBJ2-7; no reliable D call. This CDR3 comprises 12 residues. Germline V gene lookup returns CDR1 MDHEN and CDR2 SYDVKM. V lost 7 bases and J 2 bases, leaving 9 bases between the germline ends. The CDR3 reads CASKGSPYEQYF. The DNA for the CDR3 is TGTGCCAGCAAAGGCAGCCCCTACGAGCAGTACTTC.